This TCR beta chain was sequenced for a study of beta chain features in type 1 diabetes. Background on the study: Patients were similar to healthy donors in age and gender (as well as in cell yields). The study examined about 110,000,000 sorted cells across all samples.

Germline-derived CDR1 and CDR2 are SGHVS and FNYEAQ. V lost 1 base to trimming and J lost 11 bases, with 13 bases between them. The CDR3 covers 13 residues. Study results and caveats: The influence of HLA type on TCRB rearrangement stayed undetermined. Within each of all four CD4+ subsets, Type 1 diabetes patients had TCRB CDR3s that were moderately but significantly shorter.

A sort by CD45RO/CCR7/CD25/CD127/CD95/CD27 yielded CD4+ naive, central memory, regulatory and stem cell-like memory cells. About this clone itself: Antigen unknown.

The investigators reverse transcribed all of the isolated RNA, so they sequenced expressed TCRB transcripts. Generated by immunoSEQ multiplex PCR, the TCRdb table keeps only in-frame clones and is missing some. The table has tens of thousands of clones, approximately 53% seen once. Sample: stem cell memory CD4+ T cells from blood. The TCR originated in a man in his thirties or forties with type 1 diabetes. The rearrangement joins TRBV7-6 to TRBJ2-3; no definite D call. DNA for the CDR3: TGTGCCAGCAGCTTAGGTGAGGCAGAAGTGCAGTATTTT. Amino acid sequence: CASSLGEAEVQYF.